This is a list of T cell receptor beta chains from one sample in a study of neurological immune-mediated disorders. TCRdb fed the 5' RACE reads into MiXCR, producing one record per CDR3 protein. Among 55,000 to 65,000 distinct CDR3 sequences, roughly 13% were seen once, and the ten largest hold around 10%. Sequencing input: PBMCs. These receptors all come from a woman aged 60 to 75 with HTLV-1-associated myelopathy (HAM/TSP). CDR3s include the opening cysteine and the closing phenylalanine or tryptophan. A D gene is named only where the DNA matches it firmly. Expanded clones get a size class; other rows say once, few or many, or leave the size out.

V gene: TRBV12-3/TRBV12-4; CDR3 length: 15; clone size: many; D gene: TRBD1; J gene: TRBJ2-3; CDR3 DNA: TGTGCCAGCAGTACCCGGGACAGGGAACCAGATACGCAGTATTTT; CDR3 protein: CASSTRDREPDTQYF
V gene: TRBV5-1; CDR3 length: 14; clone size: many; D gene: NA; J gene: TRBJ1-5; CDR3 DNA: TGCGCCAGCAGCTTGAGTGGGGTAGGGCAGCCCCAGCATTTT; CDR3 protein: CASSLSGVGQPQHF
V gene: TRBV4-1; CDR3 length: 14; clone size: many; D gene: NA; J gene: TRBJ2-5; CDR3 DNA: TGCGCCAGCAGCGATGGACAGTACGGAGAGACCCAGTACTTC; CDR3 protein: CASSDGQYGETQYF
V gene: TRBV20-1; CDR3 length: 19; clone size: many; D gene: TRBD2; J gene: TRBJ2-1; CDR3 DNA: TGCAGTGCTAGAGATTCGGGACTAGCGGGCCCCAGCTCCTACAATGAGCAGTTCTTC; CDR3 protein: CSARDSGLAGPSSYNEQFF
V gene: TRBV29-1; CDR3 length: 13; clone size: many; D gene: TRBD2; J gene: TRBJ2-3; CDR3 DNA: TGCAGCGTTGAACTAGCGGGAGCGGATACGCAGTATTTT; CDR3 protein: CSVELAGADTQYF
V gene: TRBV4-1; CDR3 length: 17; clone size: many; D gene: NA; J gene: TRBJ1-4; CDR3 DNA: TGCGCCAGCAGCCAAGAGAAAGGGGCTTGGACTAATGAAAAACTGTTTTTT; CDR3 protein: CASSQEKGAWTNEKLFF
V gene: TRBV20-1; CDR3 length: 13; clone size: many; D gene: NA; J gene: TRBJ2-1; CDR3 DNA: TGCAGTGCCCCGGGACAAATCTACAATGAGCAGTTCTTC; CDR3 protein: CSAPGQIYNEQFF
V gene: TRBV6-5; CDR3 length: 12; clone size: many; D gene: NA; J gene: TRBJ2-1; CDR3 DNA: TGTGCCAGCAGTCAAGCTAGCACTGAGCAGTTCTTC; CDR3 protein: CASSQASTEQFF
V gene: TRBV12-3/TRBV12-4; CDR3 length: 15; clone size: NA; D gene: TRBD1; J gene: TRBJ2-3; CDR3 DNA: TGTGCCAGCACCCACAGGGGCGCAAGCACAGATACGCAGTATTTT; CDR3 protein: CASTHRGASTDTQYF
V gene: TRBV5-1; CDR3 length: 17; clone size: many; D gene: TRBD1; J gene: TRBJ2-4; CDR3 DNA: TGCGCCAGCAGCTTGGGGGACAGGACAAAAGCCAAAAACATTCAGTACTTC; CDR3 protein: CASSLGDRTKAKNIQYF
V gene: TRBV5-1; CDR3 length: 15; clone size: many; D gene: NA; J gene: TRBJ2-3; CDR3 DNA: TGCGCCAGCAGCTCGGAAACAGGGTCCACAGATACGCAGTATTTT; CDR3 protein: CASSSETGSTDTQYF
V gene: TRBV6-5; CDR3 length: 14; clone size: many; D gene: NA; J gene: TRBJ1-6; CDR3 DNA: TGTGCCAGCAGTTACGTCAGGGAAAATTCACCCCTCCACTTT; CDR3 protein: CASSYVRENSPLHF
V gene: TRBV3-1; CDR3 length: 18; clone size: many; D gene: TRBD2; J gene: TRBJ2-2; CDR3 DNA: TGTGCCAGCAGCCGAACATACGGGACTAGGTCTTTCGGCGGGGAGCTGTTTTTT; CDR3 protein: CASSRTYGTRSFGGELFF
V gene: TRBV27; CDR3 length: 13; clone size: many; D gene: TRBD1; J gene: TRBJ2-3; CDR3 DNA: TGTGCCAGCAGTCCGGACAGGACCGCTACGCAGTATTTT; CDR3 protein: CASSPDRTATQYF
V gene: TRBV10-2; CDR3 length: 14; clone size: NA; D gene: NA; J gene: TRBJ1-5; CDR3 DNA: TGCGCCAGCAGTGACTTGGGGACAAATAAGCCCCAGCATTTT; CDR3 protein: CASSDLGTNKPQHF
V gene: TRBV20-1; CDR3 length: 15; clone size: NA; D gene: NA; J gene: TRBJ2-3; CDR3 DNA: TGCAGTGCCCTCAGCGGGCAGGGAAGCACAGATACGCAGTATTTT; CDR3 protein: CSALSGQGSTDTQYF
V gene: TRBV7-9; CDR3 length: 15; clone size: many; D gene: TRBD1; J gene: TRBJ2-3; CDR3 DNA: TGTGCCAGCAGGAACCCCGGACAGGCTATGGATACGCAGTATTTT; CDR3 protein: CASRNPGQAMDTQYF
V gene: TRBV28; CDR3 length: 15; clone size: few; D gene: TRBD1; J gene: TRBJ2-7; CDR3 DNA: TGTGCCAGCAATCACCTCCGGGACAGGAACTACGAGCAGTACTTC; CDR3 protein: CASNHLRDRNYEQYF
V gene: TRBV20-1; CDR3 length: 14; clone size: many; D gene: NA; J gene: TRBJ2-7; CDR3 DNA: TGCAGTGCTAGAGGCTCCCGGGGGGCGGGTAGGCAGTACTTC; CDR3 protein: CSARGSRGAGRQYF
V gene: TRBV7-2; CDR3 length: 15; clone size: many; D gene: NA; J gene: TRBJ2-3; CDR3 DNA: TGTGCCAGCAGCCCGGATTACGCCAGCACAGATACGCAGTATTTT; CDR3 protein: CASSPDYASTDTQYF
V gene: TRBV7-9; CDR3 length: 14; clone size: many; D gene: NA; J gene: TRBJ2-1; CDR3 DNA: TGTGCCAGCACCTCCGGGAACTCCTACAATGAGCAGTTCTTC; CDR3 protein: CASTSGNSYNEQFF